This record looks at one T cell receptor beta chain sequence and its context. As originally analysed: Amplification from reference gene primers served as the basis for estimated nucleated cell counts. Method: immunoSEQ multiplex PCR; TCRdb's copy keeps in-frame clones and lacks some. The V and J calls and clone size come from that table; D and trimming were worked out from the DNA. The data contain about 200,000 clones, about 85% of them singletons. After removal of 2 bases from V and 7 bases from J, the junction contained 4 bases not matched to a gene. Per germline, CDR1 KGHDR and CDR2 SFDVKD. This CDR3 spans 16 amino acids. This sample is drawn from a study of blood T cell repertoires in COVID-19. Background on the study: Sites in the United States, Italy and Spain provided acute and convalescent COVID-19 samples. PBMCs, B-cell-depleted T cells, or T cells provided the cDNA or gDNA that made up the material.

This receptor was obtained from a woman of 80 years or more with acute or convalescent COVID-19. J is TRBJ2-5 and V is TRBV24-1, with 15 nucleotides matching TRBD2. The sequencing input was peripheral blood. Here the CDR3 reads CATSDWTSGRVGTQYF. The CDR3 DNA reads TGTGCCACCAGTGATTGGACTAGCGGGAGGGTTGGGACCCAGTACTTC.